Listed below are T cell receptor beta chains from one sample, sequenced in a study of CD8+CD57+ T cells in acquired aplastic anemia. Each CDR3 protein gets one entry after TCRdb re-called the reads with MiXCR. There are 86,000 or so distinct CDR3 sequences in the sample; approximately 46% occur only once, and approximately 61% lies in the top ten. Material for sequencing was sorted CD4+, CD8+, or CD8+CD57+ T cells (not recorded which) from PBMCs. These receptors all stem from a human donor in good health, serving as a control. CDR3s include the opening cysteine and the closing phenylalanine or tryptophan. The D gene is left open where the match is weak. Clone sizes are given selectively: once, few, many, or a class where the clone is expanded.

j_call: TRBJ1-6
d_call: NA
clone_size: NA
v_call: TRBV10-3
cdr3_nt: TGTGCCATCAGTGAGGGACTGTCTAATTCACCCCTCCACTTT
cdr3_aa: CAISEGLSNSPLHF

j_call: TRBJ2-5
d_call: NA
clone_size: NA
v_call: TRBV20-1
cdr3_nt: TGCAGTGCCCGGTTCTTGGAGATGACAGAGACCCAGTACTTC
cdr3_aa: CSARFLEMTETQYF

j_call: TRBJ1-2
d_call: NA
clone_size: NA
v_call: TRBV19
cdr3_nt: TGTGCCAGCACCCCGGGCCCATCTAACTATGGCTACACCTTC
cdr3_aa: CASTPGPSNYGYTF

j_call: TRBJ1-2
d_call: NA
clone_size: many
v_call: TRBV25-1
cdr3_nt: TGTGCCAGCGCTGCAAGGGCTAACTATGGCTACACCTTC
cdr3_aa: CASAARANYGYTF

j_call: TRBJ1-2
d_call: TRBD1
clone_size: NA
v_call: TRBV27
cdr3_nt: TGTGCCAGCAGTTTTACAGGGGTCCATGGCTACACCTTC
cdr3_aa: CASSFTGVHGYTF

j_call: TRBJ1-2
d_call: NA
clone_size: many
v_call: TRBV12-3/TRBV12-4
cdr3_nt: TGTGCCAGCAGTTTATCCGGCAGCGGCTCCTTC
cdr3_aa: CASSLSGSGSF

j_call: TRBJ2-5
d_call: NA
clone_size: NA
v_call: TRBV20-1
cdr3_nt: TGCAGTGCTAGATCCATACTAGTCCAAGAAGAGACCCAGTACTTC
cdr3_aa: CSARSILVQEETQYF

j_call: TRBJ1-1
d_call: NA
clone_size: NA
v_call: TRBV2
cdr3_nt: TGTGCCAGCAGTGGACAGGTAGGCACTGAAGCTTTCTTT
cdr3_aa: CASSGQVGTEAFF

j_call: TRBJ2-5
d_call: TRBD2
clone_size: many
v_call: TRBV20-1
cdr3_nt: TGCAGTGCTAGAGACTTTTTAGCGGGGGAAAGCCAAGAGACCCAGTACTTC
cdr3_aa: CSARDFLAGESQETQYF

j_call: TRBJ2-5
d_call: TRBD1
clone_size: NA
v_call: TRBV12-5
cdr3_nt: TGTGCTAGTGGAACTGACAGGGGAGAGACCCAGTACTTC
cdr3_aa: CASGTDRGETQYF

j_call: TRBJ1-6
d_call: TRBD1
clone_size: once
v_call: TRBV7-4
cdr3_nt: TGTGCCAGCAGCAGACGACAGGGCGGTAATTCACCCCTCCACTTT
cdr3_aa: CASSRRQGGNSPLHF

j_call: TRBJ1-6
d_call: TRBD1
clone_size: NA
v_call: TRBV10-2
cdr3_nt: TGCGCCAGCAGTGAGTCCTTGACAGGGGGCAATTCACCCCTCCACTTT
cdr3_aa: CASSESLTGGNSPLHF

j_call: TRBJ2-1
d_call: NA
clone_size: many
v_call: TRBV9
cdr3_nt: TGTGCCAGCAGCGGCCGGGACTACAATGAGCAGTTCTTC
cdr3_aa: CASSGRDYNEQFF

j_call: TRBJ2-5
d_call: TRBD1
clone_size: NA
v_call: TRBV24-1
cdr3_nt: TGTGCCAGCAGTGACTCGTCAGGGGGCCAGGAGACCCAGTACTTC
cdr3_aa: CASSDSSGGQETQYF

j_call: TRBJ2-6
d_call: NA
clone_size: many
v_call: TRBV19
cdr3_nt: TGTGCCAGTGGGGAGACAGGCTCTGGGGCCAACGTCCTGACTTTC
cdr3_aa: CASGETGSGANVLTF